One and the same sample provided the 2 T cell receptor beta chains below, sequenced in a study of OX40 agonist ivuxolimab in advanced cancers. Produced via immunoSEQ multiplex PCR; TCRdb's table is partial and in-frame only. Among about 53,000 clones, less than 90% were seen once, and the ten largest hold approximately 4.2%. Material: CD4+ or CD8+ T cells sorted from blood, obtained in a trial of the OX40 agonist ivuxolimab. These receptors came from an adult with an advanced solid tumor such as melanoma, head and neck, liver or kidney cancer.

The CDR3 region is CASSLGGSSLPEAFF. CDR3 in DNA: TGTGCCAGCAGTTTAGGGGGCTCTAGCTTGCCTGAAGCTTTCTTT. The chain joins TRBV28 to TRBJ1-1; tentative D call: TRBD1 (6 bases). CDR3 size: 15 residues. Germline CDR1 is MDHEN and CDR2 is SYDVKM. The V end lost 2 bases, the J end lost 6 bases, and 16 bases lay between the germline ends.

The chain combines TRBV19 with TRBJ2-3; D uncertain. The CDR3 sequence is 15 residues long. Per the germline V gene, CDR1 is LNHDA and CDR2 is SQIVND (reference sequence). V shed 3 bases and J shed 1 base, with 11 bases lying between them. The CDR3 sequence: CASSIRPQGTDTQYF. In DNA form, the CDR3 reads TGTGCCAGTAGTATTAGACCGCAGGGCACAGATACGCAGTATTTT.